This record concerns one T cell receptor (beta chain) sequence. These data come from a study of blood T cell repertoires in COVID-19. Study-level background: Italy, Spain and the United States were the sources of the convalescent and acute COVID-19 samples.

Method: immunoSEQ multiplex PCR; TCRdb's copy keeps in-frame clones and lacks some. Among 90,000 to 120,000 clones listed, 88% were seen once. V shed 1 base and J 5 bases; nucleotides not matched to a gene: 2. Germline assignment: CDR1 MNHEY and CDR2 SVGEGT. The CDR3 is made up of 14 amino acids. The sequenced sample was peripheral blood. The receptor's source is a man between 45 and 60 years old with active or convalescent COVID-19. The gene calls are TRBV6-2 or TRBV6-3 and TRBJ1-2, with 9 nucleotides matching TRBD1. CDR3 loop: CASSYWDRAYGYTF. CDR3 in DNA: TGTGCCAGCAGTTACTGGGACAGGGCTTATGGCTACACCTTC.